This TCR beta chain was profiled in a study of blood T cell repertoires in COVID-19. As for the study in general: Both acute and convalescent COVID-19 samples were obtained from the United States, Italy and Spain. PBMCs, B-cell-depleted T cells, or T cells provided the cDNA or gDNA that made up the material.

Original handling: Reference gene primer amplification gave nucleated cell count estimates. Clones were read by immunoSEQ multiplex PCR, and TCRdb kept only the in-frame ones, dropping some. Clonal size and the V and J genes are those of that table, whereas D and trimming came from the DNA. The repertoire includes about 170,000 clones, roughly 86% of them detected once, and approximately 2.6% sits in the top ten. Seattle cases were enrolled at active infection and followed longitudinally. The sample comprised peripheral blood. The sequence was collected from an elderly woman with COVID-19, enrolled during active disease.

CDR3 region: CASSKRGTRQFF. CDR3 DNA sequence: TGTGCCAGCAGCAAACGGGGGACGCGACAGTTCTTC. The chain has TRBV21-1 and TRBJ2-1; TRBD2, the table's D call, was not compared with the DNA. TRBV21-1 is shown as a pseudogene. This CDR3 is built from 12 residues.